This TCR beta chain was sequenced during a study of OX40 agonist ivuxolimab in advanced cancers. Study-level information: The dose of intravenous ivuxolimab that patients received every 2 weeks ranged from 0.01 to 10 mg/kg.

Using immunoSEQ multiplex PCR, the repertoire was profiled, and TCRdb retains in-frame clones only, with some absent. The sample has around 90,000 clones; 75% to 90% are singletons. V lost 0 bases, J lost 3 bases, and 2 bases stayed unmatched. Germline assignment: CDR1 GTSNPN and CDR2 SVGIG (reference sequence). The CDR3 consists of 13 residues. This clone has more than one count but fewer than ten. This chain connects TRBV30 to TRBJ2-7; 7 bases agree with TRBD2. The sequence came from an adult with an advanced solid tumor such as melanoma, head and neck, liver or kidney cancer. The sequencing used CD4+ or CD8+ T cells sorted from blood, collected in a trial of the OX40 agonist ivuxolimab. CDR3 in amino acids: CAWSVGGSYEQYF. CDR3 in DNA: TGTGCCTGGAGTGTTGGCGGGAGCTACGAGCAGTACTTC.